The 10 T cell receptor beta chains listed next were all sequenced from one sample in a study of blood T cell repertoires in COVID-19 (dated by TCRdb to the early 2020s). The library was produced with the immunoSEQ multiplex PCR assay. TCRdb carries this immuneACCESS record with in-frame sequences only. Its versions omit some clonotypes, under half of them owing to an unresolved V gene in the studies checked, with the rest unexplained. Present in this sample are some 58,000 clones, about 81% of which were seen just once. More than 30% of the sample is held by the ten biggest clonotypes. Material: peripheral blood. These TCRs come from a man between 60 and 75 years old with COVID-19, enrolled during active disease.

The sample holds a few counts of this clone. The chain has TRBV6-5 and TRBJ1-6, with a tentative D call TRBD1 (6 bases). Germline CDR1 reads MNHEY; CDR2 reads SVGAGI. This CDR3 is built from 14 residues. V was clipped by 2 bases and J by 7 bases, with 9 bases between them. In DNA, the CDR3 is TGTGCCAGCAGTTACCACAGGGACAATTCACCCCTCCACTTT. It codes for CASSYHRDNSPLHF.

There are a few counts of this clone. This chain joins TRBV5-6 and TRBJ2-7; a possible D gene is TRBD1 (6 bases). V was trimmed by 2 bases and J by 6 bases, leaving 15 bases between them. CDR1 and CDR2 from the germline V gene are SGHDT and YYEEEE. This CDR3 has 14 amino acids. The CDR3 reads CASSLQGSRGEQYF. The DNA for the CDR3 is TGTGCCAGCAGCTTACAGGGATCCCGAGGCGAGCAGTACTTC. The whole variable domain, remainder taken from reference TRBV5-6 and TRBJ2-7, is DAGVTQSPTHLIKTRGQQVTLRCSPKSGHDTVSWYQQALGQGPQFIFQYYEEEERQRGNFPDRFSGHQFPNYSSELNVNALLLGDSALYLCASSLQGSRGEQYFGPGTRLTVT.

The chain is built from TRBV12-3 or TRBV12-4 and TRBJ1-2; D may be TRBD1 (6 bases). The CDR3 spans 13 residues. The V gene lost 8 bases and the J gene lost 7 bases, with 17 bases spanning the gap. The CDR3 spells CASRTAQGRGYTF. In DNA form, the CDR3 reads TGTGCCAGCCGAACTGCACAGGGACGTGGCTACACCTTC.

This chain connects TRBV2 to TRBJ1-1, with a possible D match to TRBD1 (6 bases). The CDR3 length is 14 residues. Looked up from germline, CDR1 is SNHLY and CDR2 is FYNNEI. The V end lost 1 base, the J end lost 6 bases, and 12 bases lay between the germline ends. The CDR3 loop is CASSEVRGAAEAFF. The CDR3 coding sequence is TGTGCCAGCAGTGAAGTTCGGGGGGCAGCTGAAGCTTTCTTT. The full variable domain, in which reference TRBV2 and TRBJ1-1 provide the parts outside the CDR3, is EPEVTQTPSHQVTQMGQEVILRCVPISNHLYFYWYRQILGQKVEFLVSFYNNEISEKSEIFDDQFSVERPDGSNFTLKIRSTKLEDSAMYFCASSEVRGAAEAFFGQGTRLTVV.

The rearrangement uses TRBV11-2 and TRBJ1-2; 9 bases fit TRBD1. CDR3 length: 14 residues. Per the germline V gene, CDR1 is SGHAT and CDR2 is FQNNGV. Germline trimming cut 4 bases from V and 7 bases from J; bases unmatched to any gene: 7. In DNA form, the CDR3 reads TGTGCCAGCAGCTGGGACAGGGAGGCGGGTGGCTACACCTTC. Translated: CASSWDREAGGYTF.

This rearrangement joins TRBV9 to TRBJ2-7; TRBD2 agrees at 7 bases. CDR3 length equals 15 residues. CDR1 SGDLS and CDR2 YYNGEE come from the germline V gene. V lost 4 bases and J lost 5; bases outside the gene matches: 12. The CDR3 region has the DNA TGTGCCAGCAGCCCCCAGGGCGGGAGTCGGAACGAGCAGTACTTC. Translation: CASSPQGGSRNEQYF. The full variable domain, rest sourced from reference TRBV9 and TRBJ2-7, is DSGVTQTPKHLITATGQRVTLRCSPRSGDLSVYWYQQSLDQGLQFLIQYYNGEERAKGNILERFSAQQFPDLHSELNLSSLELGDSALYFCASSPQGGSRNEQYFGPGTRLTVT.

The chain recombines TRBV6-5 with TRBJ2-5; TRBD1 matches 9 bases. This CDR3 contains 15 residues. With V trimmed by 4 bases and J by 6 bases, 9 bases remained unmatched. The germline gives CDR1 MNHEY, CDR2 SVGAGI. CDR3 amino acids: CASSFYRGPGQTQYF. Written as DNA, the CDR3 is TGTGCCAGCAGTTTTTACAGGGGGCCGGGTCAGACCCAGTACTTC.

The V gene is TRBV7-9, the J gene TRBJ2-7; TRBD1 might be the D (6 bases). CDR1 and CDR2 from the germline V gene are SEHNR and FQNEAQ (reference sequence). Trimming stripped 7 bases from V and 1 base from J, with 14 bases between. The CDR3 runs to 14 residues. CDR3 coding DNA: TGTGCCAGCACCCGGACAGAAGCATCCTACGAGCAGTACTTC. It translates to CASTRTEASYEQYF.

This chain uses TRBV5-4 with TRBJ2-2; TRBD2 is a possible D gene (6 bases). V lost 4 bases and J lost 1, with 17 bases in between. Germline V CDR1 and CDR2: SGHNT, YYREEE (reference sequence). This CDR3 region has 17 residues. CDR3 bases: TGTGCCAGCAGCCCCCTTGGGGCGGGGATGAACACCGGGGAGCTGTTTTTT. Protein sequence: CASSPLGAGMNTGELFF.

The rearrangement uses TRBV12-3 or TRBV12-4 and TRBJ2-2; TRBD2 might be the D (5 bases). Trimming cost V 6 bases and J 8 bases, with 10 bases left between them. This CDR3 is built from 12 residues. The CDR3 bases are TGTGCCAGCAGGTGGACGGGGGGGGAGCTGTTTTTT. Encoded protein: CASRWTGGELFF.